The source of this T cell receptor (beta chain) is a study of blood T cell repertoires in COVID-19. The table came from immunoSEQ multiplex PCR; TCRdb's copy has only in-frame clones and leaves some out. The sample consists of 150,000 to 200,000 clones, around 84% of them appearing once. Assignments of participants to cohorts depended upon their own reported clinical history. Before being deemed recovered, Cohort 3 donors had two negative PCRs, clearance, or symptom resolution. V shed 3 bases and J shed 0 bases, with 27 bases lying between them. Germline V gene sequence: CDR1 MGHRA, CDR2 YSYEKL. This CDR3 has 21 residues. This clone turned up a few times.

The source is a man between 35 and 55 years old who had recovered from COVID-19. Sequenced input: PBMCs or T cells enriched from blood (not recorded which). The chain uses TRBV4-1 and TRBJ1-5; unclear D gene. The CDR3 loop reads CASSHTYFPTMTSYSNQPQHF. The CDR3 DNA reads TGCGCCAGCAGCCACACCTACTTCCCGACCATGACATCATATAGCAATCAGCCCCAGCATTTT.